The 20 T cell receptor beta chains below were found in one sample sequenced in a study of CD8 T cells in ankylosing spondylitis (dated by TCRdb to 2016 to 2017). The library came from 5' RACE. The reads were generated on an Illumina HiSeq 2500. In-frame beta chains were kept once TCRdb had trimmed the public reads at Q25 with fastp and called clones with MiXCR. Every CDR3 protein is listed once, alongside the most common genes and DNA of its rows. The sample table records approximately 400,000 distinct CDR3 sequences; approximately 17% of these occur just once. Clones ranked in the top ten supply over 1% of the sample. No cognate antigen is known for these TCRs. Study-level results and caveats: Blood from ankylosing spondylitis patients appeared to be characterized by a TCR beta motif made up of several highly homologous amino acid variants.

The sample was blood, either unsorted or a sorted T cell fraction (not recorded which). The source of these receptors is a male donor with ankylosing spondylitis.

The V gene is TRBV5-1, the J gene TRBJ2-7; D assignment may be TRBD1 or TRBD2 (6 bases each). The CDR3 length is 14 residues. Germline assignment: CDR1 SGHRS and CDR2 YFSETQ. Trimming took off 4 bases at V and 1 base at J, with 12 bases between the two ends. The CDR3 region is CASSGGGSSYEQYF. In DNA form, the CDR3 reads TGCGCCAGCAGCGGAGGGGGGTCGTCCTACGAGCAGTACTTC. Combining the CDR3 with reference TRBV5-1 and TRBJ2-7 gives the whole variable domain KAGVTQTPRYLIKTRGQQVTLSCSPISGHRSVSWYQQTPGQGLQFLFEYFSETQRNKGNFPGRFSGRQFSNSRSEMNVSTLELGDSALYLCASSGGGSSYEQYFGPGTRLTVT.

The gene calls are TRBV20-1 and TRBJ2-5; D may be TRBD1 (6 bases). The CDR3 covers 13 residues. Per the germline V gene, CDR1 is DFQATT and CDR2 is SNEGSKA (reference sequence). Deletions cut 3 bases from V and 5 bases from J, with 13 bases between. The CDR3 loop is CSASRQGLETQYF. CDR3 in DNA: TGCAGTGCTAGTAGGCAGGGGTTGGAGACCCAGTACTTC.

The sample holds many counts of this clonotype. J is TRBJ2-3 and V is TRBV7-2; D gene unclear. The CDR3 covers 15 residues. The V end lost 5 bases, the J end lost 0 bases, and 12 bases lay between the germline ends. CDR1 is SGHTA and CDR2 is FQGNSA in the germline V gene. The CDR3, as DNA: TGTGCCAGCAGCCCACACTACCTTAGCACAGATACGCAGTATTTT. It specifies CASSPHYLSTDTQYF.

This chain links TRBV20-1 with TRBJ1-2; D is ambiguous. CDR1 is DFQATT and CDR2 is SNEGSKA in the germline V gene (reference sequence). This CDR3 is 13 amino acids long. Deletions cut 3 bases from V and 5 bases from J, with 13 bases between. CDR3 protein: CSASPGGQYGYTF. DNA of the CDR3: TGCAGTGCTAGCCCAGGAGGGCAATATGGCTACACCTTC.

In its sample, this clonotype was seen a few times. This chain joins TRBV11-2 and TRBJ1-2, with D uncertain. The germline V gene has CDR1 SGHAT and CDR2 FQNNGV. The CDR3 covers 13 residues. The V end was cut by 1 base, the J end by 6 bases, with 9 bases between. The CDR3 loop is CASSLGGGNGYTF. CDR3 nucleotide sequence: TGTGCCAGCAGCTTAGGAGGAGGAAATGGCTACACCTTC. The entire variable domain, with the rest obtained from reference TRBV11-2 and TRBJ1-2, is as follows: EAGVAQSPRYKIIEKRQSVAFWCNPISGHATLYWYQQILGQGPKLLIQFQNNGVVDDSQLPKDRFSAERLKGVDSTLKIQPAKLEDSAVYLCASSLGGGNGYTFGSGTRLTVV.

This clonotype was detected ten times or more. This chain uses TRBV6-5 with TRBJ2-3; D is uncertain. V was shortened by 1 base and J by 2 bases, with 13 bases between the two germline ends. This CDR3 region has 16 residues. CDR1 and CDR2 (germline): MNHEY, SVGAGI. CDR3 amino acids: CASSYWPRTVTDTQYF. Written as DNA, the CDR3 is TGTGCCAGCAGTTACTGGCCCCGAACTGTCACAGATACGCAGTATTTT.

This clonotype was observed at least ten times. The V call is TRBV7-2, the J call TRBJ2-5, with 8 bases aligning to TRBD1. The CDR3 consists of 14 residues. The junction had 4 bases not matched to a gene; V was cut back by 0 bases and J by 7 bases. Germline V CDR1 and CDR2: SGHTA, FQGNSA. The CDR3 DNA is TGTGCCAGCAGCTTAGCTCTACAGGGGGGGACCCAGTACTTC. Translated: CASSLALQGGTQYF.

The chain is built from TRBV20-1 and TRBJ2-1, with D perhaps TRBD1 or TRBD2 (5 bases each). The CDR3 runs to 12 residues. Between the trimmed V and J ends, which lost 5 bases and 10 bases, there was a span of 15 bases. The germline V gene encodes CDR1 DFQATT and CDR2 SNEGSKA (reference sequence). CDR3 in amino acids: CSAPPQGEEQFF. The CDR3 DNA reads TGCAGTGCTCCGCCTCAAGGGGAGGAGCAGTTCTTC.

This clonotype was counted ten times or more. This sequence joins TRBV20-1 and TRBJ1-5; a possible D gene is TRBD1 (6 bases). Germline V gene data show CDR1 as DFQATT and CDR2 as SNEGSKA (reference sequence). V lost 6 bases to trimming and J lost 8 bases, with 14 bases between them. CDR3 length: 12 residues. The CDR3 region is CSAKGDMEPQHF. The CDR3 nucleotides read TGCAGTGCAAAAGGGGACATGGAGCCCCAGCATTTT.

This clonotype was counted many times. The chain uses TRBV29-1 and TRBJ1-1; 8 bases line up with TRBD1. The V gene end was trimmed by 6 bases and the J gene end by 6 bases; junction bases not matched to a gene: 3. The CDR3 has 11 residues. Germline CDR1 and CDR2: SQVTM and ANQGSEA. In DNA form, the CDR3 reads TGCAGCGTCGGACAGGGCCCTGAAGCTTTCTTT. Translation: CSVGQGPEAFF.

The chain is built from TRBV29-1 and TRBJ1-2; D is undetermined. V was trimmed by 6 bases and J by 10 bases, leaving 12 bases between them. The CDR3 spans 10 residues. Germline V gene sequence: CDR1 SQVTM, CDR2 ANQGSEA. In nucleotides, the CDR3 is TGCAGCGTCTTTTCCGGATTCTACACCTTC. Translated: CSVFSGFYTF.

The rearrangement uses TRBV10-3 and TRBJ2-3; 15 bases align to TRBD2. The length of the CDR3 is 19 residues. In germline, CDR1 is ENHRY, CDR2 SYGVKD. V was clipped by 2 bases and J by 0 bases; unmatched bases: 6. The CDR3 DNA is TGTGCCATCAGTGAGAACGGGACTAGCGGGAGGTCTAGCACAGATACGCAGTATTTT. Protein: CAISENGTSGRSSTDTQYF.

This clonotype was recorded a few times. The CDR3 DNA is TGTGCCAGCAGCGTAGGAACAGGGGGTGACGGGGAGCTGTTTTTT. Translated: CASSVGTGGDGELFF. J is TRBJ2-2 and V is TRBV9; TRBD1 aligns across 8 bases. Germline V gene lookup returns CDR1 SGDLS and CDR2 YYNGEE. The trim removed 0 bases at V and 7 bases at J, leaving 5 bases unmatched. CDR3 length: 15 residues.

This clonotype was counted ten times or more. The chain employs TRBV12-3 or TRBV12-4 and TRBJ2-7, with D possibly being TRBD1 or TRBD2 (5 bases each). CDR3 length: 14 residues. Trimming pared 3 bases from V and 6 bases from J, leaving 15 bases between. The CDR3 bases are TGTGCCAGCAGTTTCGGGACCGGAGCCTCCGAGCAGTACTTC. Translation gives CASSFGTGASEQYF.

The CDR3 spells CASSQEIASGDTQYF. The CDR3 DNA is TGTGCCAGCAGCCAAGAGATCGCTAGCGGGGATACGCAGTATTTT. The chain is built from TRBV3-1 and TRBJ2-3, with 8 bases aligning to TRBD2. The CDR3 covers 15 residues. Germline V lookup: CDR1 LGHDT, CDR2 YNNKEL (reference sequence). V dropped 0 bases and J dropped 6; count of bases not matched to a gene: 5.

This clonotype was seen a few times. The CDR3, as DNA: TGCAGTGCTAGAGATAGAGGGCCCCAGCATTTT. Translated: CSARDRGPQHF. The chain employs TRBV20-1 and TRBJ1-5; the D is unclear. The CDR3 sequence is 11 residues long. Trimming took 0 bases from V and 9 from J, leaving 6 bases between them. CDR1 and CDR2 from the germline V gene are DFQATT and SNEGSKA (reference sequence).

V and J are TRBV24-1 and TRBJ2-2; 7 nucleotides match TRBD2. V dropped 5 bases and J dropped 0; count of bases not matched to a gene: 2. CDR1 KGHDR and CDR2 SFDVKD come from the germline V gene. The CDR3 contains 15 residues. The CDR3 region is CATSAGGPNTGELFF. In DNA form, the CDR3 reads TGTGCCACCAGTGCGGGGGGTCCGAACACCGGGGAGCTGTTTTTT.

This clonotype was recorded a few times. The J gene is TRBJ1-1, the V gene TRBV3-1; unclear D gene. The germline V gene encodes CDR1 LGHDT and CDR2 YNNKEL (reference sequence). The CDR3 is 13 amino acids. Trimming pared 9 bases from V and 0 bases from J, leaving 11 bases between. CDR3 coding DNA: TGTGCCAGTGGAGACACCTTGAACACTGAAGCTTTCTTT. The encoded protein is CASGDTLNTEAFF. The full variable domain, in which reference TRBV3-1 and TRBJ1-1 provide the parts outside the CDR3, is DTAVSQTPKYLVTQMGNDKSIKCEQNLGHDTMYWYKQDSKKFLKIMFSYNNKELIINETVPNRFSPKSPDKAHLNLHINSLELGDSAVYFCASGDTLNTEAFFGQGTRLTVV.

This sequence joins TRBV20-1 and TRBJ2-3, with 12 nucleotides matching TRBD2. CDR1 is DFQATT, CDR2 SNEGSKA, per germline (reference sequence). V lost 5 bases and J lost 0; bases outside the gene matches: 6. This CDR3 comprises 16 residues. The CDR3 sequence is CSARGLAGHSTDTQYF. DNA of the CDR3: TGCAGTGCTCGTGGACTAGCGGGGCATAGCACAGATACGCAGTATTTT.

The rearrangement uses TRBV5-1 and TRBJ2-2; D may be TRBD2 (5 bases). Germline V lookup: CDR1 SGHRS, CDR2 YFSETQ. This CDR3 spans 16 amino acids. V was clipped by 1 base and J by 6 bases, with 16 bases between them. CDR3 residues: CASSLSVPGGAGELFF. Written as DNA, the CDR3 is TGCGCCAGCAGCTTGTCCGTGCCAGGAGGAGCCGGGGAGCTGTTTTTT.